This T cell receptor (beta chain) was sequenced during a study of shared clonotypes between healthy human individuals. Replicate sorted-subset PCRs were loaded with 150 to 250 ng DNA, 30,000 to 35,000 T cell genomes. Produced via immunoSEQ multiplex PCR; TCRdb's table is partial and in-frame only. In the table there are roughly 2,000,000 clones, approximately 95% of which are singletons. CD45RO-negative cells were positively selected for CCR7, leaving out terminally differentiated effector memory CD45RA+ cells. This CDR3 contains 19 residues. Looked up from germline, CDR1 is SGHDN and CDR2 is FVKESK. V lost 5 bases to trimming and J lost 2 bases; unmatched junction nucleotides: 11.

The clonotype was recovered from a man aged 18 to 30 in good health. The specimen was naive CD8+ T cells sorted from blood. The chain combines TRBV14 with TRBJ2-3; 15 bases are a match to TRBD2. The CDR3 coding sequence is TGTGCCAGCAGCACTGGACTAGCGGGGGGGCCTTCCCCCACAGATACGCAGTATTTT. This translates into CASSTGLAGGPSPTDTQYF.